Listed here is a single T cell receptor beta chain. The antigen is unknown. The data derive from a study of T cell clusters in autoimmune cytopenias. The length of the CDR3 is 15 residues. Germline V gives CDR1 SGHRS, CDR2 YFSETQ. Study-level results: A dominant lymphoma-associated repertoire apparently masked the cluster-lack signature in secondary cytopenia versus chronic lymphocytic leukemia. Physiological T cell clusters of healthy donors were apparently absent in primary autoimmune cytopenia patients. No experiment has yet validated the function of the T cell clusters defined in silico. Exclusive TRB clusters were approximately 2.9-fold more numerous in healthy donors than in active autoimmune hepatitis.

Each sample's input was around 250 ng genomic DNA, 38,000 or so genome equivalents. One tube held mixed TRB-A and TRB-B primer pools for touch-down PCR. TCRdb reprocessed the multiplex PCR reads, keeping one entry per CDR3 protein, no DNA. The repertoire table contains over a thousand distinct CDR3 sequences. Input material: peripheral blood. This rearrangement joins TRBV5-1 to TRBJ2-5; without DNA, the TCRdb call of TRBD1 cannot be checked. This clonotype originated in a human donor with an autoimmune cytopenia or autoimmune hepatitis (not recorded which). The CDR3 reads CASSLVSGSTETQYF.